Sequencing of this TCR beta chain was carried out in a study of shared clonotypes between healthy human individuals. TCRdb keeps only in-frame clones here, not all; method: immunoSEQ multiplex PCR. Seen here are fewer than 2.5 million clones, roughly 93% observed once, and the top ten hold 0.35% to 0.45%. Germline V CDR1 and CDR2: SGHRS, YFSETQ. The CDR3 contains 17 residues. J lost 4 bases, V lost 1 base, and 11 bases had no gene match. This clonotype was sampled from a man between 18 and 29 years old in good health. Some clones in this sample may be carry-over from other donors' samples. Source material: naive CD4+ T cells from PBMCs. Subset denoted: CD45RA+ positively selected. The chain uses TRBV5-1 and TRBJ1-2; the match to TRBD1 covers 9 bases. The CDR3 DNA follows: TGCGCCAGCAGCTTGTCGGGACAGGGTGTTTCAGTCTATGGCTACACCTTC. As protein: CASSLSGQGVSVYGYTF. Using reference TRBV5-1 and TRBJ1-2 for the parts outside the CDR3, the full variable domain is KAGVTQTPRYLIKTRGQQVTLSCSPISGHRSVSWYQQTPGQGLQFLFEYFSETQRNKGNFPGRFSGRQFSNSRSEMNVSTLELGDSALYLCASSLSGQGVSVYGYTFGSGTRLTVV.